The 32 T cell receptor beta chains given below trace back to one sample, sequenced in a study of identifying expanded T cells in peripheral blood. The repertoire was sequenced with immunoSEQ multiplex PCR; TCRdb's copy has only in-frame clones and lacks some. The table records some 77,000 clones, about 88% of them present only once. Sequencing was performed on blood. These TCRs come from a person aged 18 to 75 in good health.

The chain employs TRBV5-6 and TRBJ2-7; D uncertain. Germline lookup yields CDR1 SGHDT and CDR2 YYEEEE. Trimming shortened V by 0 bases and J by 5 bases, and 6 bases separated the two germline ends. CDR3 size: 12 residues. CDR3 nucleotide sequence: TGTGCCAGCAGCTTGGGGGCCCACGAGCAGTACTTC. Protein sequence: CASSLGAHEQYF.

The genes are TRBV27 and TRBJ1-2; weak D call: TRBD1 (5 bases). The ends were cut back, 5 bases at V and 4 bases at J, with 17 bases in the middle. There are 15 residues in the CDR3. Germline-derived CDR1 and CDR2 are MNHEY and SMNVEV (reference sequence). The CDR3 nucleotides are TGTGCCAGCAGTCCGGGACCGACCACCTTCTATGGCTACACCTTC. Its translation: CASSPGPTTFYGYTF.

This clone was seen only once. J is TRBJ2-7 and V is TRBV4-3; D may be TRBD1 or TRBD2 (5 bases each). Trimming took off 2 bases at V and 2 bases at J, with 7 bases between the two ends. This CDR3 has 13 residues. Per germline, CDR1 LGHNA and CDR2 YSLEER. The CDR3 is CASSQWGTYEQYF. CDR3 coding DNA: TGCGCCAGCAGCCAATGGGGGACCTACGAGCAGTACTTC.

This clone was seen a single time. The chain has TRBV7-9 and TRBJ2-2, with TRBD1 matching 8 bases. The V gene's germline CDR1 is SEHNR and CDR2 FQNEAQ (reference sequence). This CDR3 region has 16 residues. J lost 2 bases, V lost 2 bases, and 4 bases had no gene match. CDR3 protein: CASSLSGGVNTGELFF. The CDR3, as DNA: TGTGCCAGCAGCTTATCAGGGGGCGTTAACACCGGGGAGCTGTTTTTT.

Note on this clone: This CDR3 is also generated by other DNA sequences in the sample. The chain couples TRBV7-2 to TRBJ1-1; D remains ambiguous. Trimming stripped 0 bases from V and 0 bases from J, with 8 bases between. Germline V lookup: CDR1 SGHTA, CDR2 FQGNSA. The CDR3 sequence is 15 residues long. The CDR3 protein is CASSLAQVLNTEAFF. The DNA for the CDR3 is TGTGCCAGCAGCTTAGCGCAGGTGTTGAACACTGAAGCTTTCTTT.

The chain uses TRBV7-6 and TRBJ1-3, with a weak D call TRBD1 (6 bases). The germline V gene encodes CDR1 SGHVS and CDR2 FNYEAQ. The CDR3 contains 16 residues. With 0 bases removed from V and 7 bases from J, the gap between germline ends came to 16 bases. The CDR3 bases are TGTGCCAGCAGCTTAGCGGGGGAGGACAGACGGAACACCATATATTTT. It translates to CASSLAGEDRRNTIYF.

CDR3 protein: CASSLESRTDTQYF. CDR3 coding DNA: TGTGCCAGCAGCTTAGAATCCCGCACAGATACGCAGTATTTT. V gene TRBV13 combines with J gene TRBJ2-3; D uncertain. The CDR3 has 14 residues. CDR1 PRHDT and CDR2 FYEKMQ come from the germline V gene (reference sequence). Deletions cut 1 base from V and 1 base from J, with 6 bases between.

V gene TRBV4-3 combines with J gene TRBJ2-3; D is ambiguous. The V end was cut by 3 bases, the J end by 3 bases, with 7 bases between. Germline CDR1 is LGHNA and CDR2 is YSLEER. This CDR3 has 13 amino acids. CDR3 loop: CASSHSKTDTQYF. In nucleotides, the CDR3 is TGCGCCAGCAGCCACTCAAAGACAGATACGCAGTATTTT.

V usage is TRBV7-2 and J usage is TRBJ2-7; possible D gene TRBD1, 6 bases. Germline CDR1 reads SGHTA; CDR2 reads FQGNSA. The ends were cut back, 4 bases at V and 1 base at J, with 14 bases in the middle. The CDR3 covers 15 residues. The CDR3 region is CASSWTAWDSYEQYF. Written as DNA, the CDR3 is TGTGCCAGCAGCTGGACAGCGTGGGATTCCTACGAGCAGTACTTC.

This clone was seen only a few times. J is TRBJ1-1 and V is TRBV4-1, with D uncertain. V lost 1 base and J 3 bases, leaving 21 bases between the germline ends. This CDR3 has 18 amino acids. The germline gives CDR1 MGHRA, CDR2 YSYEKL. CDR3 sequence reads: CASSQVNFIGRVDTEAFF. The CDR3 DNA reads TGCGCCAGCAGCCAAGTAAACTTTATAGGAAGGGTGGACACTGAAGCTTTCTTT.

The chain combines TRBV7-2 with TRBJ1-5, with a tentative D call TRBD1 (5 bases). The germline V gene has CDR1 SGHTA and CDR2 FQGNSA. Between the trimmed V and J ends, which lost 1 base and 9 bases, there was a span of 13 bases. The CDR3 has 14 residues. The CDR3 protein is CASSLVSQGPPQHF. The CDR3 DNA reads as TGTGCCAGCAGCTTAGTATCGCAGGGACCGCCCCAGCATTTT.

As regards this clone: The same CDR3 also results from other DNA sequences found in this sample. The V call is TRBV7-2, the J call TRBJ1-2; no firm D call. The CDR3 totals 13 residues. Trimming shortened V by 5 bases and J by 2 bases, and 9 bases separated the two germline ends. Germline CDR1 and CDR2: SGHTA and FQGNSA. The CDR3 nucleotides are TGTGCCAGCAGCCCCGACCGAAACTATGGCTACACCTTC. It is translated as CASSPDRNYGYTF.

This chain joins TRBV2 and TRBJ2-7; 10 nucleotides align to TRBD1. The germline V gene has CDR1 SNHLY and CDR2 FYNNEI. The CDR3 runs to 13 residues. J gave up 6 bases and V 4 bases, and 3 bases lay outside the gene matches. CDR3: CASSVDRGREQYF. The CDR3 DNA reads as TGTGCCAGCAGTGTTGACAGGGGGCGCGAGCAGTACTTC.

The chain links TRBV6-1 to TRBJ2-5; the match to TRBD2 covers 11 bases. The germline gives CDR1 MNHNS, CDR2 SASEGT. CDR3 length: 15 amino acids. V trimming: 1 base; J trimming: 4 bases; junction bases outside the gene matches: 2. CDR3 sequence reads: CASSEGSGGAETQYF. The CDR3 DNA reads as TGTGCCAGCAGTGAAGGTAGCGGGGGGGCAGAGACCCAGTACTTC.

The J gene is TRBJ2-7, the V gene TRBV6-5; D might be TRBD2 (6 bases). The CDR3 spans 13 residues. Germline CDR1 is MNHEY and CDR2 is SVGAGI. Trimming took 5 bases from V and 4 from J, leaving 12 bases between them. CDR3 nucleotide sequence: TGTGCCAGCAGTCAGGAGGGATGGTACGAGCAGTACTTC. Its protein product is CASSQEGWYEQYF.

This clone showed up just once. J is TRBJ2-2 and V is TRBV4-3; 12 bases align to TRBD2. Per germline, CDR1 LGHNA and CDR2 YSLEER. The length of the CDR3 is 18 residues. Trimming at V came to 2 bases and at J to 5 bases, leaving 9 bases not matched to a gene. The CDR3, as DNA: TGCGCCAGCAGCCAACTCCTAGCGGGGGGGATTCGGACCGGGGAGCTGTTTTTT. It yields the protein CASSQLLAGGIRTGELFF.

The J gene is TRBJ1-2, the V gene TRBV19; D is perhaps TRBD1 (5 bases). CDR3 length: 15 amino acids. Looked up from germline, CDR1 is LNHDA and CDR2 is SQIVND (reference sequence). V was pared by 1 base and J by 8 bases, with 17 bases between. The CDR3 loop reads CASSIGWWEGNGYTF. CDR3 nucleotide sequence: TGTGCCAGTAGTATAGGATGGTGGGAGGGGAACGGCTACACCTTC.

The chain links TRBV23-1 to TRBJ2-7; 8 nucleotides line up with TRBD2. TRBV23-1 is classed as an ORF, of uncertain function. Trimming cost V 8 bases and J 5 bases; bases outside gene matches: 8. CDR3 size: 13 residues. This CDR3 reads CASPRGGAHEQYF. The CDR3 DNA sequence: TGCGCCAGCCCTCGGGGGGGAGCCCACGAGCAGTACTTC.

The chain has TRBV28 and TRBJ1-5, with D perhaps matching TRBD1 (5 bases). Germline CDR1 is MDHEN and CDR2 is SYDVKM. The CDR3 sequence is 17 residues long. Trimming took off 10 bases at V and 3 bases at J, with 25 bases between the two ends. The DNA for the CDR3 is TGTGCCACCACGAACCCGAGGGGCAGAAAGCCCAATCAGCCCCAGCATTTT. This codes for CATTNPRGRKPNQPQHF.

The chain carries TRBV7-2 and TRBJ1-2; D unclear. The CDR3 contains 17 residues. Germline-derived CDR1 and CDR2 are SGHTA and FQGNSA. V was trimmed by 3 bases and J by 1 base, leaving 18 bases between them. CDR3 coding DNA: TGTGCCAGCAGCTTGGGATCATACTATATACTTAACTATGGCTACACCTTC. This encodes CASSLGSYYILNYGYTF.

This clone was seen a few times. This chain uses TRBV5-4 with TRBJ2-1; 9 nucleotides agree with TRBD2. V shed 4 bases, J shed 6 bases, and the junction held 8 bases outside the gene matches. Germline CDR1 and CDR2: SGHNT and YYREEE (reference sequence). The CDR3 runs 15 residues. CDR3 DNA sequence: TGTGCCAGCAGCCCGCGGGGGGGCCAGGTCAATGAGCAGTTCTTC. Its translation is CASSPRGGQVNEQFF.

The rearrangement links TRBV5-1 to TRBJ2-3, with 13 nucleotides matching TRBD2. Germline V gives CDR1 SGHRS, CDR2 YFSETQ. This CDR3 contains 17 residues. V shed 1 base, J shed 5 bases, and the junction held 7 bases outside the gene matches. The CDR3 loop is CASSLMTSGGYGDTQYF. CDR3 coding DNA: TGCGCCAGCAGCTTGATGACTAGCGGGGGGTATGGAGATACGCAGTATTTT. The whole variable domain, remainder taken from reference TRBV5-1 and TRBJ2-3, is KAGVTQTPRYLIKTRGQQVTLSCSPISGHRSVSWYQQTPGQGLQFLFEYFSETQRNKGNFPGRFSGRQFSNSRSEMNVSTLELGDSALYLCASSLMTSGGYGDTQYFGPGTRLTVL.

The rearrangement links TRBV28 to TRBJ2-1, with 10 bases identical to TRBD1. Germline V gives CDR1 MDHEN, CDR2 SYDVKM. The CDR3 totals 16 residues. The V segment lost 5 bases and the J segment 3 bases; nucleotides outside the gene matches: 7. Written as DNA, the CDR3 is TGTGCCAGCAGTCTAAAGGACAGGGGGTACTACAATGAGCAGTTCTTC. This translates into CASSLKDRGYYNEQFF. Based on the CDR3 plus reference TRBV28 and TRBJ2-1, the full variable domain is DVKVTQSSRYLVKRTGEKVFLECVQDMDHENMFWYRQDPGLGLRLIYFSYDVKMKEKGDIPEGYSVSREKKERFSLILESASTNQTSMYLCASSLKDRGYYNEQFFGPGTRLTVL.

For the CDR3, the DNA is TGTGCCAGCAGCGTACAGGGGGACAATCAGCCCCAGCATTTT. It yields the protein CASSVQGDNQPQHF. V usage is TRBV7-9 and J usage is TRBJ1-5; 8 bases are shared with TRBD1. The junction had 3 bases not matched to a gene; V was cut back by 5 bases and J by 3 bases. This CDR3 contains 14 residues. In germline, CDR1 is SEHNR, CDR2 FQNEAQ (reference sequence).

J is TRBJ2-3 and V is TRBV13, with 9 bases lining up with TRBD1. The CDR3 runs 15 residues. V lost 2 bases, J lost 1 base, and 1 base stayed unmatched. Germline V gives CDR1 PRHDT, CDR2 FYEKMQ (reference sequence). In nucleotides, the CDR3 is TGTGCCAGCAGCTTAAGACAGGGGGGCACAGATACGCAGTATTTT. Residues: CASSLRQGGTDTQYF.

The chain joins TRBV2 to TRBJ1-1; TRBD1 aligns across 7 bases. The trim removed 4 bases at V and 0 bases at J, leaving 14 bases unmatched. Germline CDR1 SNHLY, CDR2 FYNNEI. CDR3 length: 18 residues. The CDR3 DNA reads TGTGCCAGCAGTGGACCTATAATAACAGGGGTCATGAACACTGAAGCTTTCTTT. Translating gives CASSGPIITGVMNTEAFF.

This chain joins TRBV14 and TRBJ1-6; no firm D call. The CDR3 sequence is 14 residues long. V was cut by 3 bases and J by 4 bases, with 7 bases left in between. Germline V lookup: CDR1 SGHDN, CDR2 FVKESK. CDR3 sequence (DNA): TGTGCCAGCAGCCACGGACTTTATAATTCACCCCTCCACTTT. Its translation is CASSHGLYNSPLHF. Combining the CDR3 with reference TRBV14 and TRBJ1-6 gives the whole variable domain EAGVTQFPSHSVIEKGQTVTLRCDPISGHDNLYWYRRVMGKEIKFLLHFVKESKQDESGMPNNRFLAERTGGTYSTLKVQPAELEDSGVYFCASSHGLYNSPLHFGNGTRLTVT.

The CDR3 sequence: CASSPGGVFAEAFF. The DNA of the CDR3 is TGTGCCAGCAGCCCCGGGGGGGTATTCGCTGAAGCTTTCTTT. V gene TRBV7-8 combines with J gene TRBJ1-1; D perhaps matches TRBD1 (5 bases). V was clipped by 5 bases and J by 6 bases, with 16 bases between them. This CDR3 is built from 14 residues. CDR1 and CDR2 from the germline V gene are SGHVS and FQNEAQ. Full variable domain (rest looked up from reference TRBV7-8 and TRBJ1-1): GAGVSQSPRYKVAKRGQDVALRCDPISGHVSLFWYQQALGQGPEFLTYFQNEAQLDKSGLPSDRFFAERPEGSVSTLKIQRTQQEDSAVYLCASSPGGVFAEAFFGQGTRLTVV.

The chain recombines TRBV7-8 with TRBJ2-1; D is perhaps TRBD2 (5 bases). Germline CDR1 reads SGHVS; CDR2 reads FQNEAQ. The CDR3 extends over 12 amino acids. Trimming took 5 bases from V and 12 from J, leaving 14 bases between them. This CDR3 reads CASSPSGWAQFF. In nucleotides, the CDR3 is TGTGCCAGCAGCCCCTCGGGATGGGCGCAGTTCTTC.

The chain links TRBV7-2 to TRBJ1-2; 8 bases are a match to TRBD1. With 4 bases clipped from V and 8 bases from J, the junction kept 12 bases outside the gene matches. The CDR3 is 15 amino acids. CDR1 and CDR2 (germline): SGHTA, FQGNSA. The CDR3 region has the DNA TGTGCCAGCAGCTGGGCAGCAGGACAGGGTGGGGGCTACACCTTC. Residues: CASSWAAGQGGGYTF.

This rearrangement joins TRBV6-4 to TRBJ2-7; tentative D call: TRBD1 (6 bases). The CDR3 covers 15 residues. The germline gives CDR1 MRHNA, CDR2 SNTAGT. Trimming cost V 4 bases and J 2 bases, with 15 bases left between them. The CDR3, as DNA: TGTGCCAGCAGTGCCGGAGCAGGGGTGCCCTACGAGCAGTACTTC. Protein: CASSAGAGVPYEQYF.

This clone turned up a few times. This sequence joins TRBV6-4 and TRBJ1-5; possibly TRBD1 for D (5 bases). Germline lookup yields CDR1 MRHNA and CDR2 SNTAGT. Trimming took off 4 bases at V and 0 bases at J, with 13 bases between the two ends. This CDR3 comprises 16 residues. CDR3 sequence: CASSVPDTYSNQPQHF. Written as DNA, the CDR3 is TGTGCCAGCAGTGTCCCGGACACCTATAGCAATCAGCCCCAGCATTTT.